The subject of this entry is one T cell receptor beta chain. Its matching antigen is unknown. This sample is part of a study of T cells in localized non-small cell lung cancer. General observations from the study: Longer survival (overall) was linked to higher T cell density in blood. Compared with tumor, uninvolved adjacent lung displayed greater T cell clonality, ranking highest overall.

From germline, CDR1 is LNHNV and CDR2 YYDKDF (reference sequence). CDR3 size: 16 residues. Trimming left V 4 bases short and J 2 bases short, with 15 bases between. Assay: immunoSEQ multiplex PCR; the TCRdb copy retains only in-frame clones and omits some. The sample includes about 26,000 clones, 80% to 85% of them seen just once. This clonotype originated in a woman between 35 and 75 years old with stage I lung adenocarcinoma. Sequenced material: peripheral blood, taken before any cancer treatment. The chain couples TRBV15 to TRBJ2-1; either TRBD1 or TRBD2 may supply D (5 bases each). The CDR3 spells CATSIPGARTYNEQFF. For the CDR3, the DNA is TGTGCCACCAGCATACCCGGGGCAAGGACCTACAATGAGCAGTTCTTC.